The 4 T cell receptor beta chains given below trace back to one sample, sequenced in a study of blood T cell repertoires in COVID-19. Sequencing used immunoSEQ multiplex PCR; TCRdb keeps in-frame clones, though not all of them. The data hold more than 65,000 clones, with approximately 88% observed a single time. The material sequenced was peripheral blood. Source of these receptors: a man in his sixties with acute or convalescent COVID-19.

The chain employs TRBV2 and TRBJ2-1, with D unresolved. Trimming stripped 4 bases from V and 8 bases from J, with 3 bases between. The germline CDR1 and CDR2 sequences are SNHLY and FYNNEI. The CDR3 loop spans 10 amino acids. This CDR3 reads CASSVYEQFF. DNA for the CDR3: TGTGCCAGCAGTGTCTATGAGCAGTTCTTC. The full variable domain, in which reference TRBV2 and TRBJ2-1 provide the parts outside the CDR3, is EPEVTQTPSHQVTQMGQEVILRCVPISNHLYFYWYRQILGQKVEFLVSFYNNEISEKSEIFDDQFSVERPDGSNFTLKIRSTKLEDSAMYFCASSVYEQFFGPGTRLTVL.

V usage is TRBV24-1 and J usage is TRBJ1-6; D remains unclear. This CDR3 has 13 amino acids. V shed 9 bases and J shed 6 bases, with 11 bases lying between them. Germline V gene lookup returns CDR1 KGHDR and CDR2 SFDVKD. The CDR3 bases are TGTGCCACCCTAGGCAGCTTTAATTCACCCCTCCACTTT. Amino acid sequence: CATLGSFNSPLHF.

The chain combines TRBV5-6 with TRBJ2-3, with 8 positions matching TRBD2. The CDR3 sequence is 14 residues long. Germline-derived CDR1 and CDR2 are SGHDT and YYEEEE. The J segment lost 3 bases and the V segment lost 0 bases, leaving 0 bases of the junction unmatched. The CDR3 region has the DNA TGTGCCAGCAGCTTGGCGGGGGGGACAGATACGCAGTATTTT. Its translation is CASSLAGGTDTQYF. Using reference TRBV5-6 and TRBJ2-3 for the parts outside the CDR3, the full variable domain is DAGVTQSPTHLIKTRGQQVTLRCSPKSGHDTVSWYQQALGQGPQFIFQYYEEEERQRGNFPDRFSGHQFPNYSSELNVNALLLGDSALYLCASSLAGGTDTQYFGPGTRLTVL.

The V call is TRBV5-6, the J call TRBJ1-4; 9 nucleotides match TRBD1. Germline CDR1 SGHDT, CDR2 YYEEEE. J was trimmed by 3 bases and V by 2 bases; bases with no gene match: 8. This CDR3 is built from 17 residues. The CDR3 protein is CASSFRTGAISNEKLFF. In DNA, the CDR3 is TGTGCCAGCAGCTTTAGGACAGGGGCAATTTCTAATGAAAAACTGTTTTTT.